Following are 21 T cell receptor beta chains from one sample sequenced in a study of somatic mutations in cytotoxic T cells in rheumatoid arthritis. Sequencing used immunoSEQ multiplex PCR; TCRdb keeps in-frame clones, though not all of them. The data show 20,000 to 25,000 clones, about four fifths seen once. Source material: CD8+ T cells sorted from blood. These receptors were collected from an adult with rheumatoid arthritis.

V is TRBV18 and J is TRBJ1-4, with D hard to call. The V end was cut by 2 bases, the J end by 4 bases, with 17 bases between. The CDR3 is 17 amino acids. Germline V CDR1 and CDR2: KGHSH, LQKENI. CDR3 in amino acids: CASSPNTVSPDNEKLFF. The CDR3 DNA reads TGTGCCAGCTCACCAAACACTGTTTCACCGGATAATGAAAAACTGTTTTTT.

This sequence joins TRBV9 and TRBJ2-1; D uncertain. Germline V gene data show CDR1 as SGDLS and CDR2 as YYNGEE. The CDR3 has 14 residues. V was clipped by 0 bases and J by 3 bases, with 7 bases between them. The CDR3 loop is CASSVGGRYNEQFF. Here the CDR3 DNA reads TGTGCCAGCAGCGTAGGGGGTCGCTACAATGAGCAGTTCTTC.

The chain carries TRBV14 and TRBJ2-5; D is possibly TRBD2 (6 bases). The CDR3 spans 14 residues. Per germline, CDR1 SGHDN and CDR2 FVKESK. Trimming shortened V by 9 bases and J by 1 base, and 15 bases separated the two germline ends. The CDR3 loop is CARLQEGSQETQYF. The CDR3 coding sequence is TGTGCCAGACTCCAGGAGGGGTCCCAAGAGACCCAGTACTTC. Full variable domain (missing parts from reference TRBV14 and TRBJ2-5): EAGVTQFPSHSVIEKGQTVTLRCDPISGHDNLYWYRRVMGKEIKFLLHFVKESKQDESGMPNNRFLAERTGGTYSTLKVQPAELEDSGVYFCARLQEGSQETQYFGPGTRLLVL.

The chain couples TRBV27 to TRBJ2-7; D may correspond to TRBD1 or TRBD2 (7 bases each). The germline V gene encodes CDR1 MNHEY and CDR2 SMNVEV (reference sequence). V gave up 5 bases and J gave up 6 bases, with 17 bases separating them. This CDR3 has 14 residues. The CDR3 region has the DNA TGTGCCAGCAGTCAGGGGGGACTACCTGCCGAGCAGTACTTC. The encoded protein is CASSQGGLPAEQYF.

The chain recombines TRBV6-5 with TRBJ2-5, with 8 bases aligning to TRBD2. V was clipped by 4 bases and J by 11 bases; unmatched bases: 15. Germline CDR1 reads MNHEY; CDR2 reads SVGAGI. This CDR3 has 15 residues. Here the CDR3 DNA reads TGTGCCAGCAGTTTACTAGCGGAGCCGAGGGGGGAGCAGTACTTC. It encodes CASSLLAEPRGEQYF.

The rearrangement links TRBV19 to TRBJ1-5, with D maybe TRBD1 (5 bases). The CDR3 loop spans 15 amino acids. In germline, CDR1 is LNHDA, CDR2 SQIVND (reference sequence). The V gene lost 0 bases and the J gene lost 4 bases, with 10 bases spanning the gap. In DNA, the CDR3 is TGTGCCAGTAGTATAGATAGTGGGGGGAATCAGCCCCAGCATTTT. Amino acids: CASSIDSGGNQPQHF.

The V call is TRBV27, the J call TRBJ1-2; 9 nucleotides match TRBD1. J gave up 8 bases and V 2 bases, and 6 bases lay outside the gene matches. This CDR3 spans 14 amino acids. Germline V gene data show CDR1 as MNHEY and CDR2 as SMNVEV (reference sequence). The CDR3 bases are TGTGCCAGCAGTTTAGGGACAGGGAGGGGAGGCTACACCTTC. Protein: CASSLGTGRGGYTF.

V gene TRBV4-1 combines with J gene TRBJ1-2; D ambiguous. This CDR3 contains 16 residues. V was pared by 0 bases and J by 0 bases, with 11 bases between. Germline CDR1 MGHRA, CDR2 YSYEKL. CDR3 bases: TGCGCCAGCAGCCAAGAAATAAAGGCACCTAACTATGGCTACACCTTC. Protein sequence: CASSQEIKAPNYGYTF.

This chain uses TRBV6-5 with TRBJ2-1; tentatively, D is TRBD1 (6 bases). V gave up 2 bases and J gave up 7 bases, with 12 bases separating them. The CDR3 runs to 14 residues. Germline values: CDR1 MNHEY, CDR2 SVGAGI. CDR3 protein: CASSYATGRNEQFF. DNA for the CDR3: TGTGCCAGCAGTTACGCCACAGGGCGGAATGAGCAGTTCTTC.

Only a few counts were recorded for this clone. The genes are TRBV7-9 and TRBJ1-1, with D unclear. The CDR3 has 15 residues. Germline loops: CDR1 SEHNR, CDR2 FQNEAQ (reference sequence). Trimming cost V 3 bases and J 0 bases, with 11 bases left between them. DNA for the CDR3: TGTGCCAGCAGCTTTTATGGCAGATTGAACACTGAAGCTTTCTTT. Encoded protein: CASSFYGRLNTEAFF.

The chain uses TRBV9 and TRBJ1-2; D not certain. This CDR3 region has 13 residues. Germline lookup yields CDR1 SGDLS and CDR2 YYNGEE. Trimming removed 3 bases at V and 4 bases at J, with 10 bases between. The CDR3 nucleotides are TGTGCCAGCAGCGGAACAGAGTTCTATGGCTACACCTTC. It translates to CASSGTEFYGYTF.

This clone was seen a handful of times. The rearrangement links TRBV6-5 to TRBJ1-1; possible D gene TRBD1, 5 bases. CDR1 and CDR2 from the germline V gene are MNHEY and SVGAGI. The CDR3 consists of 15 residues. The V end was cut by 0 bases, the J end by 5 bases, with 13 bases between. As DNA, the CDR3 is TGTGCCAGCAGTTACTCGAGTGGGGGTGGGACTGAAGCTTTCTTT. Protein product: CASSYSSGGGTEAFF.

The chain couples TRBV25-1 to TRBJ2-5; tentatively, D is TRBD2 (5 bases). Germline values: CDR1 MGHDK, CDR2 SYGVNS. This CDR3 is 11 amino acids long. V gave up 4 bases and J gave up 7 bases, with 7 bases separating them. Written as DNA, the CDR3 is TGTGCCAGCAGTGCCGGGGTGACCCAGTACTTC. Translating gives CASSAGVTQYF.

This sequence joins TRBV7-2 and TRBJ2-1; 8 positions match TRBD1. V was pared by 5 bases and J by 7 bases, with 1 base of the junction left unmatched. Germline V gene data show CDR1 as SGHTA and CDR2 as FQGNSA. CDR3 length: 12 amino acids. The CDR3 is CASSDRGNEQFF. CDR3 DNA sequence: TGTGCCAGCAGCGACAGGGGAAATGAGCAGTTCTTC. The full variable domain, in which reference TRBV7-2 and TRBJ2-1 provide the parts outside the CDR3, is GAGVSQSPSNKVTEKGKDVELRCDPISGHTALYWYRQSLGQGLEFLIYFQGNSAPDKSGLPSDRFSAERTGGSVSTLTIQRTQQEDSAVYLCASSDRGNEQFFGPGTRLTVL.

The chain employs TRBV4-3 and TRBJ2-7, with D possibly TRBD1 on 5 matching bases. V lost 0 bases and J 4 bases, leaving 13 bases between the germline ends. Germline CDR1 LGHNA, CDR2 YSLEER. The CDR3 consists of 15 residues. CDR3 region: CASSQEAAGYYEQYF. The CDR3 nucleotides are TGCGCCAGCAGCCAAGAGGCGGCAGGGTATTACGAGCAGTACTTC.

The CDR3 bases are TGTGCCAGTAGTAGACGGAGCTCCTACAATGAGCAGTTCTTC. Its translation is CASSRRSSYNEQFF. This sequence joins TRBV19 and TRBJ2-1; D unclear. V was clipped by 4 bases and J by 0 bases, with 7 bases between them. The CDR3 is made up of 14 amino acids. Germline lookup yields CDR1 LNHDA and CDR2 SQIVND (reference sequence).

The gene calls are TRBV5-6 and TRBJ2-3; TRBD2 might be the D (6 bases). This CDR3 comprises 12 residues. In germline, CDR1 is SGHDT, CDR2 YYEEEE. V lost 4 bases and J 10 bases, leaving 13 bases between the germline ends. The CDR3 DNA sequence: TGTGCCAGCAGCCTTAGCGGTATGGCGCAGTATTTT. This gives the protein CASSLSGMAQYF.

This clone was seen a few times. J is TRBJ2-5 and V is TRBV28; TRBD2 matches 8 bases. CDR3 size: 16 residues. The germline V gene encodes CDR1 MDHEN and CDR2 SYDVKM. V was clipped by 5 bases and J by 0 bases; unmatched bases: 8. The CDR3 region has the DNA TGTGCCAGCAGTCCCCGGAAGCGGGGGTACCAAGAGACCCAGTACTTC. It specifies CASSPRKRGYQETQYF.

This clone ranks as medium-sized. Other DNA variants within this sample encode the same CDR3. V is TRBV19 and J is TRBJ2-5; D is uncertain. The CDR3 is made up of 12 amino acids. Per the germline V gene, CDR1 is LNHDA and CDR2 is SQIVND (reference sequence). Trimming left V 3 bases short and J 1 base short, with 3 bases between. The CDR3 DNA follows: TGTGCCAGTAGTATTGGCCAAGAGACCCAGTACTTC. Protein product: CASSIGQETQYF.

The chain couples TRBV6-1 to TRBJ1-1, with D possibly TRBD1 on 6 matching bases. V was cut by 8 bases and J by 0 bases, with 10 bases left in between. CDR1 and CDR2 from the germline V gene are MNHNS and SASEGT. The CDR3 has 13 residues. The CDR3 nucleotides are TGTGCCAGCCGGGACATCTTGAACACTGAAGCTTTCTTT. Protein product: CASRDILNTEAFF.

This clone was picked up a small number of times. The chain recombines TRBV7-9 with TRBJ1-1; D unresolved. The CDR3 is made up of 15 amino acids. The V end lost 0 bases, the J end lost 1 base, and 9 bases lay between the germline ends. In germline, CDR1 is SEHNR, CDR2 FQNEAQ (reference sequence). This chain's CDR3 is CASSLARGGNTEAFF. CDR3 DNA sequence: TGTGCCAGCAGCTTAGCGCGGGGAGGGAACACTGAAGCTTTCTTT.